Presented here are 5 T cell receptor beta chains from one specimen sequenced in a study of cytomegalovirus exposure and HLA in healthy donors. Amplification used 60 Vbeta primers and 13 Jbeta primers. TCRdb's table, derived via immunoSEQ multiplex PCR, lists solely in-frame clones and lacks some. The table records around 250,000 clones, about 90% of them present only once. The specimen was PBMCs. Receptors were obtained from a girl aged 2 to 10 in good health and CMV-seronegative.

This clone turned up a few times. This chain joins TRBV6-5 and TRBJ2-7; 7 nucleotides align to TRBD1. The CDR3 has 15 residues. V trimming: 5 bases; J trimming: 2 bases; junction bases outside the gene matches: 9. The V gene's germline CDR1 is MNHEY and CDR2 SVGAGI. The CDR3 loop reads CASSINGDSTYEQYF. The CDR3 DNA is TGTGCCAGCAGTATTAACGGGGACAGTACCTACGAGCAGTACTTC.

The rearrangement joins TRBV29-1 to TRBJ2-7; 9 bases align to TRBD1. The CDR3 length is 13 residues. Trimming at V came to 7 bases and at J to 6 bases, leaving 10 bases not matched to a gene. Germline-derived CDR1 and CDR2 are SQVTM and ANQGSEA. The CDR3 here is CSATGTGSPEQYF. CDR3 coding DNA: TGCAGCGCAACCGGGACAGGGTCCCCCGAGCAGTACTTC.

The V and J genes are TRBV12-5 and TRBJ2-7; 9 nucleotides align to TRBD2. CDR3 length: 17 amino acids. Germline V gene data show CDR1 as LGHNT and CDR2 as FRNRAP. The V gene end was trimmed by 1 base and the J gene end by 6 bases; junction bases not matched to a gene: 13. CDR3 coding DNA: TGTGCTAGTGGTTTGGCCCCCGCTGGGACTAGCTCCCTCGAGCAGTACTTC. This sequence encodes CASGLAPAGTSSLEQYF.

This sequence joins TRBV27 and TRBJ2-1, with 9 bases lining up with TRBD2. V gave up 5 bases and J gave up 2 bases; unmatched junction bases: 10. Looked up from germline, CDR1 is MNHEY and CDR2 is SMNVEV (reference sequence). The CDR3 is 17 residues long. CDR3 loop: CASSPPNLAGTYNEQFF. The CDR3 DNA reads TGTGCCAGCAGTCCTCCGAATCTAGCGGGAACCTACAATGAGCAGTTCTTC.

This chain uses TRBV11-2 with TRBJ1-3; no clear D gene. The CDR3 runs 15 residues. V shed 1 base and J shed 5 bases, with 12 bases lying between them. Per germline, CDR1 SGHAT and CDR2 FQNNGV. The CDR3 DNA sequence: TGTGCCAGCAGCTTAGGTCTTACAGTCCGAAACACCATATATTTT. It is translated as CASSLGLTVRNTIYF.